This TCR beta chain was captured in a study of siplizumab effects on memory and regulatory T cells. Study-level points and caveats: Assignment of a naive or memory phenotype failed for roughly 75-97% of the proliferating CD4+ or CD8+ clones. Naive T cells appeared more diverse than memory cells and seemed to be major alloresponse contributors. Controls had about 29% Treg-derived mappable alloreactive CD4+ clones on average, versus approximately 69% with siplizumab.

Notes on this clone: Its target is unknown.

The data were produced by immunoSEQ multiplex PCR, yet TCRdb's version contains in-frame clones alone and is incomplete. This sample carries 90,000 to 95,000 clones, under 95% of them seen once, and the ten largest clones take 5.5% to 7.5%. Trimming cost V 5 bases and J 8 bases, with 15 bases left between them. This CDR3 is built from 13 residues. The germline gives CDR1 SGHAT, CDR2 FQNNGV. The gene calls are TRBV11-2 and TRBJ1-2; no firm D call. The sequence derives from a human donor in good health. The sequenced material came from CD8+ T cells sorted from blood. The CDR3 spells CASSTVVEYGYTF. The CDR3 DNA reads TGTGCCAGCAGCACGGTGGTAGAGTACGGCTACACCTTC.